What follows are 23 T cell receptor beta chains derived from one specimen sequenced in a study of OX40 agonist ivuxolimab in advanced cancers. Assay used: immunoSEQ multiplex PCR; TCRdb lists only in-frame clones, some missing. The profile shows approximately 92,000 clones, 90% to 97% of them singletons. Here the sequenced sample was CD4+ or CD8+ T cells sorted from blood, taken in a trial of the OX40 agonist ivuxolimab. These receptors were taken from an adult with an advanced solid tumor such as melanoma, head and neck, liver or kidney cancer.

CDR3 loop: CASSLGYTGELFF. CDR3 nucleotide sequence: TGTGCCAGCAGCTTAGGGTACACCGGGGAGCTGTTTTTT. This chain connects TRBV7-9 to TRBJ2-2; D unresolved. The CDR3 is 13 amino acids. Between the trimmed V and J ends, which lost 1 base and 3 bases, there was a span of 3 bases. CDR1 is SEHNR, CDR2 FQNEAQ, per germline (reference sequence).

The rearrangement uses TRBV11-3 and TRBJ2-7; the match to TRBD2 covers 7 bases. Germline V CDR1 and CDR2: SGHNT, YENEEA. Unmatched junction bases numbered 7, after V lost 6 bases and J lost 5 bases. The CDR3 has 13 amino acids. CDR3 DNA: TGTGCCAGCAGTTTCGGCGGGGGTAACGAGCAGTACTTC. Residues: CASSFGGGNEQYF.

V usage is TRBV5-1 and J usage is TRBJ1-2; 9 positions match TRBD1. This CDR3 spans 16 amino acids. Germline lookup yields CDR1 SGHRS and CDR2 YFSETQ. Trimming cost V 2 bases and J 4 bases; bases outside gene matches: 9. CDR3 nucleotide sequence: TGCGCCAGCAGCTTCGGAGGGGACAGGGCGGGCTATGGCTACACCTTC. As protein: CASSFGGDRAGYGYTF.

V usage is TRBV11-2 and J usage is TRBJ2-1; D is perhaps TRBD1 (6 bases). CDR3 length: 14 amino acids. Deletions cut 5 bases from V and 7 bases from J, with 15 bases between. The V gene's germline CDR1 is SGHAT and CDR2 FQNNGV. Written as DNA, the CDR3 is TGTGCCAGCAGCCATTACTTACAGGGAAATGAGCAGTTCTTC. This gives the protein CASSHYLQGNEQFF. The full variable domain, rest sourced from reference TRBV11-2 and TRBJ2-1, is EAGVAQSPRYKIIEKRQSVAFWCNPISGHATLYWYQQILGQGPKLLIQFQNNGVVDDSQLPKDRFSAERLKGVDSTLKIQPAKLEDSAVYLCASSHYLQGNEQFFGPGTRLTVL.

V usage is TRBV21-1 and J usage is TRBJ2-7; the table's D call, TRBD2, was not checked against the DNA. TRBV21-1 is an annotated pseudogene. The length of the CDR3 is 15 residues. The CDR3: CASSKKYKESYEQYF. For the CDR3, the DNA is TGTGCCAGCAGCAAAAAGTATAAAGAGTCCTACGAGCAGTACTTC.

The table lists this clone with a count of one. The chain recombines TRBV12-5 with TRBJ2-5, with D uncertain. V lost 3 bases, J lost 1 base, and 6 bases lay in between. Germline V gives CDR1 LGHNT, CDR2 FRNRAP. This CDR3 comprises 13 residues. The CDR3 sequence: CASGFPGQETQYF. CDR3 bases: TGTGCTAGTGGTTTTCCCGGCCAAGAGACCCAGTACTTC.

The chain links TRBV6-6 to TRBJ1-1; D is unresolved. V was pared by 6 bases and J by 1 base, with 15 bases between. This CDR3 comprises 15 residues. Germline CDR1 reads MNHNY; CDR2 reads SVGAGI (reference sequence). As DNA, the CDR3 is TGTGCCAGCAGCCCACTTGTCGGCGGGAACACTGAAGCTTTCTTT. Translation gives CASSPLVGGNTEAFF.

The table lists this clone with a count of one. The chain joins TRBV14 to TRBJ2-1; TRBD1 matches at 9 bases. This CDR3 region has 17 residues. V lost 7 bases, J lost 2 bases, and 12 bases stayed unmatched. Germline-derived CDR1 and CDR2 are SGHDN and FVKESK. CDR3 sequence: CASNDLTGTGTYNEQFF. CDR3 bases: TGTGCCAGCAACGACCTAACCGGGACAGGGACCTACAATGAGCAGTTCTTC.

The CDR3 sequence is CATSMVGGRSTDTQYF. The CDR3 nucleotides are TGTGCCACCAGCATGGTAGGGGGGCGTAGCACAGATACGCAGTATTTT. The V call is TRBV15, the J call TRBJ2-3, with D possibly called TRBD1 or TRBD2 (6 bases each). Deletions cut 4 bases from V and 0 bases from J, with 14 bases between. This CDR3 is 16 amino acids long. Germline V lookup: CDR1 LNHNV, CDR2 YYDKDF (reference sequence).

The chain couples TRBV5-6 to TRBJ2-7; 9 bases fit TRBD1. Germline V gives CDR1 SGHDT, CDR2 YYEEEE. V lost 0 bases to trimming and J lost 5 bases; unmatched junction nucleotides: 6. The CDR3 consists of 15 residues. The CDR3 sequence: CASSLVRDRDHEQYF. CDR3 nucleotide sequence: TGTGCCAGCAGCTTGGTAAGGGACAGGGACCACGAGCAGTACTTC.

The V and J genes are TRBV15 and TRBJ1-2; a possible D gene is TRBD1 (5 bases). V was trimmed by 0 bases and J by 8 bases, leaving 19 bases between them. CDR1 is LNHNV, CDR2 YYDKDF, per germline (reference sequence). The CDR3 runs to 16 residues. CDR3: CATSRDWAGTRHGYTF. The CDR3 coding sequence is TGTGCCACCAGCAGAGATTGGGCAGGGACGAGGCACGGCTACACCTTC.

This chain links TRBV7-3 with TRBJ2-2; 8 nucleotides match TRBD1. This CDR3 is built from 16 residues. Trimming took 4 bases from V and 6 from J; bases not matched to a gene: 10. In germline, CDR1 is SGHTA, CDR2 FQGTGA. CDR3 DNA: TGTGCCAGCAGCTCCGGACAGGGCGTCCGGGCCGGGGAGCTGTTTTTT. Amino acid sequence: CASSSGQGVRAGELFF.

J is TRBJ2-1 and V is TRBV18; D remains unclear. In germline, CDR1 is KGHSH, CDR2 LQKENI. The V and J ends lost 2 bases and 4 bases respectively, with 15 bases between them. The CDR3 length is 16 residues. Here the CDR3 DNA reads TGTGCCAGCTCACCAGAGGCAGGCCCTGGGTACAATGAGCAGTTCTTC. This sequence encodes CASSPEAGPGYNEQFF.

The rearrangement uses TRBV7-3 and TRBJ2-1, with a tentative D call TRBD2 (7 bases). The CDR3 totals 13 residues. With 5 bases removed from V and 10 bases from J, the gap between germline ends came to 15 bases. Germline CDR1 is SGHTA and CDR2 is FQGTGA. CDR3 loop: CASSRGGGPEQFF. The CDR3 nucleotides read TGTGCCAGCAGCCGAGGGGGAGGGCCGGAGCAGTTCTTC.

This chain connects TRBV20-1 to TRBJ1-2; D gene uncertain. Trimming cost V 6 bases and J 2 bases, with 4 bases left between them. The CDR3 loop spans 10 amino acids. The germline gives CDR1 DFQATT, CDR2 SNEGSKA (reference sequence). The CDR3 here is CSAKNYGYTF. The CDR3 DNA sequence: TGCAGTGCCAAGAACTATGGCTACACCTTC.

The V and J genes are TRBV28 and TRBJ1-5, with TRBD1 as a possible D gene (6 bases). The length of the CDR3 is 15 residues. Germline assignment: CDR1 MDHEN and CDR2 SYDVKM. Trimming shortened V by 4 bases and J by 3 bases, and 13 bases separated the two germline ends. The DNA of the CDR3 is TGTGCCAGCAGTTATCGGGGGGCGGACAATCAGCCCCAGCATTTT. As protein: CASSYRGADNQPQHF.

The J gene is TRBJ1-1, the V gene TRBV5-8; D not certain. This CDR3 spans 13 amino acids. From germline, CDR1 is SGHTS and CDR2 YDEGEE. Trimming removed 4 bases from V and 2 bases from J, with 9 bases in between. CDR3 residues: CASSRSFNTEAFF. CDR3 nucleotides: TGTGCCAGCAGCCGTTCCTTCAACACTGAAGCTTTCTTT.

The chain has TRBV29-1 and TRBJ2-5, with no clear D. The V gene lost 4 bases and the J gene lost 5 bases, with 11 bases spanning the gap. From germline, CDR1 is SQVTM and CDR2 ANQGSEA. The CDR3 is made up of 12 amino acids. In DNA, the CDR3 is TGCAGCGTTGTGGGCCTGGGGGAGACCCAGTACTTC. It codes for CSVVGLGETQYF.

DNA for the CDR3: TGTGCCAGCACCCCCTATCGGGGATCAGGATATGGCTACACCTTC. Translation gives CASTPYRGSGYGYTF. The chain couples TRBV6-1 to TRBJ1-2; no firm D call. V lost 7 bases to trimming and J lost 5 bases, with 20 bases between them. Germline CDR1 is MNHNS and CDR2 is SASEGT. The CDR3 runs 15 residues.

The chain recombines TRBV15 with TRBJ1-5; 8 bases agree with TRBD1. Germline values: CDR1 LNHNV, CDR2 YYDKDF (reference sequence). Trimming at V came to 1 base and at J to 4 bases, leaving 0 bases not matched to a gene. The CDR3 sequence is 14 residues long. In DNA, the CDR3 is TGTGCCACCAGCAGAGGGACAGGGAATCAGCCCCAGCATTTT. Translating it yields CATSRGTGNQPQHF.

CDR3 amino acids: CASSPKGLPYGYTF. The CDR3 DNA is TGTGCCAGCAGTCCAAAGGGACTGCCGTATGGCTACACCTTC. The V gene is TRBV27, the J gene TRBJ1-2; possible D gene TRBD1, 5 bases. V shed 5 bases and J shed 5 bases, with 15 bases lying between them. The CDR3 extends over 14 amino acids. CDR1 is MNHEY and CDR2 is SMNVEV in the germline V gene (reference sequence).

This rearrangement joins TRBV7-2 to TRBJ2-5; D possibly corresponds to TRBD1 (6 bases). V lost 6 bases and J lost 3, with 14 bases in between. This CDR3 has 14 amino acids. Germline V gene sequence: CDR1 SGHTA, CDR2 FQGNSA. The chain's CDR3 is CASRPTGLEETQYF. The CDR3 nucleotides are TGTGCCAGCAGACCAACAGGGCTTGAAGAGACCCAGTACTTC.

This clone was picked up a small number of times. The CDR3 protein is CASSYRDRGNQPQHF. CDR3 coding DNA: TGTGCCAGCAGTTACAGGGACAGGGGCAATCAGCCCCAGCATTTT. The V gene is TRBV28, the J gene TRBJ1-5; TRBD1 matches at 9 bases. Trimming at V came to 4 bases and at J to 2 bases, leaving 3 bases not matched to a gene. The CDR3 is made up of 15 amino acids. From germline, CDR1 is MDHEN and CDR2 SYDVKM.